Sequencing of this T cell receptor beta chain was carried out in a study of radiation and T cells in renal cell carcinoma. Study overall: Nephrectomy followed 15 Gy stereotactic body radiation by 4 weeks. Study-wide points: From baseline, blood top tumor clonotypes peaked at 2 weeks post-radiation.

Deletions cut 5 bases from V and 8 bases from J, with 18 bases between. The germline CDR1 and CDR2 sequences are MNHNS and SASEGT. The CDR3 has 15 amino acids. Time point denoted: blood 2 weeks post-SBRT. Treatment given: 15 Gy SBRT to primary tumor, nephrectomy 4 weeks later. Serial blood draws occurred at baseline and 2 and 4 weeks post-SBRT. This renal cell carcinoma was of the clear cell type. This clone was observed a single time. The target antigen is unknown. Repertoires were generated with immunoSEQ multiplex PCR, while TCRdb's copy carries only in-frame clones and drops some. The table has 160,000 or so clones, about nine tenths seen once.

This rearrangement joins TRBV6-1 to TRBJ1-4; tentative D call: TRBD1 (6 bases). The receptor was isolated from a woman aged 45-59 years with renal cell carcinoma. Specimen: blood, collected from a patient whose treatment included radiotherapy and nephrectomy. The CDR3 is CASSPNRVSREKLFF. The DNA of the CDR3 is TGTGCCAGCAGTCCCAACAGGGTATCCCGGGAAAAACTGTTTTTT.